Following are 25 T cell receptor beta chains from one sample sequenced in a study of response to subunit inactivated influenza vaccine. One entry per CDR3 protein, called by TCRdb with MiXCR from the RT-PCR reads. Of around 580,000 distinct CDR3 sequences in the sample, approximately 14% are singletons; the top ten hold around 10%. The specimen was PBMCs from blood, collected about 13 days after vaccination. The origin of the receptors is a man aged 50 to 60 who received an inactivated influenza vaccine.

This clonotype was observed a handful of times. This chain joins TRBV6-2 or TRBV6-3 and TRBJ2-2; D unresolved. With 6 bases removed from V and 4 bases from J, the gap between germline ends came to 12 bases. The germline V gene encodes CDR1 MNHEY and CDR2 SVGEGT. This CDR3 comprises 14 residues. CDR3 in amino acids: CASRRLAGTGELFF. The CDR3 region has the DNA TGTGCCAGCAGAAGACTCGCAGGCACCGGGGAGCTGTTTTTT.

This clonotype appeared a few times. The chain has TRBV13 and TRBJ1-1; the match to TRBD1 covers 7 bases. Trimming removed 3 bases from V and 0 bases from J; junction bases left unmatched: 4. CDR3 length: 15 residues. Germline assignment: CDR1 PRHDT and CDR2 FYEKMQ (reference sequence). The CDR3 nucleotides read TGTGCCAGCAGCTTGGGACAGAGTATGAACACTGAAGCTTTCTTT. It yields the protein CASSLGQSMNTEAFF. Filled out from reference TRBV13 and TRBJ1-1, the complete variable domain reads AAGVIQSPRHLIKEKRETATLKCYPIPRHDTVYWYQQGPGQDPQFLISFYEKMQSDKGSIPDRFSAQQFSDYHSELNMSSLELGDSALYFCASSLGQSMNTEAFFGQGTRLTVV.

This clonotype came up a few times. The chain links TRBV14 to TRBJ1-4, with D possibly TRBD1 on 5 matching bases. Germline CDR1 SGHDN, CDR2 FVKESK. The V gene lost 2 bases and the J gene lost 3 bases, with 13 bases spanning the gap. This CDR3 has 16 amino acids. CDR3 in DNA: TGTGCCAGCAGCCAACAAGGGGCGGGGTCTAATGAAAAACTGTTTTTT. Translated: CASSQQGAGSNEKLFF. Full variable domain (rest looked up from reference TRBV14 and TRBJ1-4): EAGVTQFPSHSVIEKGQTVTLRCDPISGHDNLYWYRRVMGKEIKFLLHFVKESKQDESGMPNNRFLAERTGGTYSTLKVQPAELEDSGVYFCASSQQGAGSNEKLFFGSGTQLSVL.

This clonotype was detected once. DNA for the CDR3: TGCAGCGTTACTGCCGGGGCCTATAATGAAAAACTGTTTTTT. Its protein product is CSVTAGAYNEKLFF. The chain links TRBV29-1 to TRBJ1-4; the D gene is possibly TRBD1 (5 bases). From germline, CDR1 is SQVTM and CDR2 ANQGSEA. The CDR3 runs 14 residues. V was clipped by 5 bases and J by 4 bases, with 14 bases between them.

The chain has TRBV30 and TRBJ2-7; 8 bases map to TRBD2. Losses at the gene ends were 7 bases for V and 2 bases for J; bases not matched to a gene: 4. Per germline, CDR1 GTSNPN and CDR2 SVGIG (reference sequence). The CDR3 is 12 amino acids. The CDR3 region has the DNA TGTGCCTACGGGAGGGCAACCTACGAGCAGTACTTC. It codes for CAYGRATYEQYF.

This clonotype was detected once. This chain connects TRBV5-6 to TRBJ2-2; the D gene is possibly TRBD1 (5 bases). The V end lost 0 bases, the J end lost 3 bases, and 15 bases lay between the germline ends. CDR1 SGHDT and CDR2 YYEEEE come from the germline V gene. The CDR3 runs 17 residues. DNA of the CDR3: TGTGCCAGCAGCTTGGTGGAGTGGGCAGGGCACACCGGGGAGCTGTTTTTT. Amino acid sequence: CASSLVEWAGHTGELFF.

This clonotype has a handful of counts. The rearrangement links TRBV19 to TRBJ1-2; a possible D gene is TRBD1 (5 bases). The germline gives CDR1 LNHDA, CDR2 SQIVND (reference sequence). The CDR3 runs 13 residues. V was pared by 6 bases and J by 7 bases, with 15 bases between. CDR3 DNA sequence: TGTGCCAGTAGAAAGGGCAGGGCTGGTGGCTACACCTTC. This translates into CASRKGRAGGYTF.

This clonotype was found a few times. J is TRBJ2-4 and V is TRBV15, with D possibly being TRBD1 (6 bases). The length of the CDR3 is 15 residues. Trimming pared 3 bases from V and 0 bases from J, leaving 9 bases between. CDR1 is LNHNV, CDR2 YYDKDF, per germline (reference sequence). CDR3 protein: CATSRRQEAKNIQYF. CDR3 coding DNA: TGTGCCACCAGCAGGAGACAGGAAGCCAAAAACATTCAGTACTTC.

This clonotype was detected ten times or more. The gene calls are TRBV7-9 and TRBJ2-1, with TRBD2 matching over 7 bases. Unmatched junction bases numbered 8, after V lost 0 bases and J lost 12 bases. Germline CDR1 is SEHNR and CDR2 is FQNEAQ (reference sequence). This CDR3 contains 14 residues. This CDR3 reads CASSLAVPREGQFF. CDR3 sequence (DNA): TGTGCCAGCAGCTTAGCGGTCCCAAGGGAGGGGCAGTTCTTC.

The V call is TRBV20-1, the J call TRBJ2-1; D possibly corresponds to TRBD1 (5 bases). The CDR3 has 15 amino acids. Germline loops: CDR1 DFQATT, CDR2 SNEGSKA (reference sequence). Trimming took off 3 bases at V and 0 bases at J, with 12 bases between the two ends. In DNA form, the CDR3 reads TGCAGTGCTAGCCAGGGCCCGAGCTCCTACAATGAGCAGTTCTTC. Its translation: CSASQGPSSYNEQFF.

This clonotype was counted between two and nine times. The V and J genes are TRBV5-1 and TRBJ2-3; a weak D match, TRBD1 (8 bases). The V and J ends lost 2 bases and 3 bases respectively, with 13 bases between them. Germline V lookup: CDR1 SGHRS, CDR2 YFSETQ. CDR3 size: 15 residues. The CDR3 DNA sequence: TGCGCCAGCAGCTTACAGGGGGGGAATACAGATACGCAGTATTTT. Translation: CASSLQGGNTDTQYF.

A few counts support this clonotype. The genes are TRBV20-1 and TRBJ2-3; TRBD2 agrees at 7 bases. The CDR3 has 12 residues. J was trimmed by 5 bases and V by 6 bases; bases with no gene match: 5. Germline V gives CDR1 DFQATT, CDR2 SNEGSKA (reference sequence). The CDR3 nucleotides read TGCAGTGCGGCGGGGGAGCTAGATACGCAGTATTTT. Amino acid sequence: CSAAGELDTQYF.

V and J are TRBV7-9 and TRBJ2-1; D is unresolved. V lost 4 bases and J 8 bases, leaving 15 bases between the germline ends. The CDR3 totals 14 residues. Germline V gene lookup returns CDR1 SEHNR and CDR2 FQNEAQ (reference sequence). As DNA, the CDR3 is TGTGCCAGCAGCTCAAGGGCCAATAGCCATGAGCAGTTCTTC. As protein: CASSSRANSHEQFF.

This clonotype occurred a few times. This chain connects TRBV10-3 to TRBJ1-5, with D uncertain. The germline CDR1 and CDR2 sequences are ENHRY and SYGVKD. The germline V and J ends were trimmed by 0 bases and 4 bases, with 10 bases remaining between them. The CDR3 is made up of 15 amino acids. The CDR3 region has the DNA TGTGCCATCAGTGAGTCTAAGCTCTCGAATCAGCCCCAGCATTTT. Protein: CAISESKLSNQPQHF.

This clonotype occurred a few times. This chain links TRBV18 with TRBJ2-2; D uncertain. Germline V lookup: CDR1 KGHSH, CDR2 LQKENI. V was clipped by 3 bases and J by 2 bases, with 7 bases between them. The CDR3 runs to 14 residues. The CDR3 DNA follows: TGTGCCAGCTCACCGGAGCCAAACACCGGGGAGCTGTTTTTT. Translated, it gives CASSPEPNTGELFF.

The J gene is TRBJ2-7, the V gene TRBV6-5; 8 nucleotides line up with TRBD1. Germline assignment: CDR1 MNHEY and CDR2 SVGAGI. Unmatched junction bases numbered 7, after V lost 2 bases and J lost 1 base. The CDR3 covers 16 residues. CDR3: CASSYRRQGASYEQYF. CDR3 nucleotides: TGTGCCAGCAGTTACAGACGCCAGGGGGCTTCCTACGAGCAGTACTTC.

The J gene is TRBJ2-1, the V gene TRBV6-2 or TRBV6-3, with TRBD1 matching over 7 bases. V was clipped by 7 bases and J by 0 bases; unmatched bases: 6. The CDR3 has 15 residues. CDR1 and CDR2 (germline): MNHEY, SVGEGT. CDR3 protein: CASIHRDSSYNEQFF. DNA of the CDR3: TGTGCCAGCATCCATCGGGACAGCTCCTACAATGAGCAGTTCTTC.

A few counts support this clonotype. This sequence joins TRBV4-3 and TRBJ1-3; unclear D gene. Trimming took off 1 base at V and 0 bases at J, with 10 bases between the two ends. The germline V gene has CDR1 LGHNA and CDR2 YSLEER. This CDR3 region has 16 residues. The CDR3 protein is CASSQGKGYSGNTIYF. Written as DNA, the CDR3 is TGCGCCAGCAGCCAAGGGAAGGGATACTCTGGAAACACCATATATTTT.

The chain employs TRBV12-3 or TRBV12-4 and TRBJ2-3; D is possibly TRBD2 (6 bases). V lost 1 base and J lost 5, with 19 bases in between. The CDR3 is 17 residues long. The CDR3 DNA reads as TGTGCCAGCAGTTTAGGTTTGAGGGCGGGACTGATAGATACGCAGTATTTT. It translates to CASSLGLRAGLIDTQYF.

This clonotype occurred a few times. One end of the junction is discordant with germline, which a read error may explain. This chain connects TRBV3-1 to TRBJ2-1; a weak D match, TRBD1 (6 bases). The CDR3 is made up of 17 amino acids. Germline CDR1 and CDR2: LGHDT and YNNKEL (reference sequence). CDR3: CAISQVLRTAGYNEQFF. The CDR3 DNA reads as TGTGCCATCAGCCAAGTCTTACGGACAGCAGGTTACAATGAGCAGTTCTTC.

There are a few counts of this clonotype. V gene TRBV28 combines with J gene TRBJ2-5, with TRBD2 identical over 11 bases. The germline CDR1 and CDR2 sequences are MDHEN and SYDVKM. The V gene end was trimmed by 6 bases and the J gene end by 9 bases; junction bases not matched to a gene: 12. The CDR3 loop spans 15 amino acids. The CDR3 DNA is TGTGCCAGCAGCGATAGCGGGAGGGCGGACTTGGCCCAGTACTTC. Its protein product is CASSDSGRADLAQYF.

The CDR3 spells CASSAMGRETQYF. The DNA of the CDR3 is TGTGCCAGCAGTGCGATGGGAAGAGAGACCCAGTACTTC. J is TRBJ2-5 and V is TRBV2; D uncertain. Trimming took off 4 bases at V and 4 bases at J, with 10 bases between the two ends. Germline V CDR1 and CDR2: SNHLY, FYNNEI. This CDR3 has 13 residues.

The V and J genes are TRBV6-1 and TRBJ2-3; D unresolved. This CDR3 has 14 residues. V was shortened by 7 bases and J by 0 bases, with 11 bases between the two germline ends. Germline-derived CDR1 and CDR2 are MNHNS and SASEGT. For the CDR3, the DNA is TGTGCCAGCACCCGGTCCCGCAGCACAGATACGCAGTATTTT. Translating gives CASTRSRSTDTQYF.

This clonotype was seen a handful of times. The chain couples TRBV7-6 to TRBJ2-5; D is unclear. The V gene lost 2 bases and the J gene lost 1 base, with 11 bases spanning the gap. Germline CDR1 SGHVS, CDR2 FNYEAQ. This CDR3 has 15 amino acids. CDR3 bases: TGTGCCAGCAGCTTAACGGTGGTCAGCCAAGAGACCCAGTACTTC. Its protein is CASSLTVVSQETQYF.

There are a few counts of this clonotype. The gene calls are TRBV11-2 and TRBJ2-1, with D unclear. The CDR3 is 14 residues long. V was clipped by 1 base and J by 8 bases, with 12 bases between them. CDR1 is SGHAT and CDR2 is FQNNGV in the germline V gene. The CDR3 reads CASSLVLGSYEQFF. The CDR3 bases are TGTGCCAGCAGCTTAGTGTTAGGATCTTATGAGCAGTTCTTC. The complete variable domain, with remaining parts taken from reference TRBV11-2 and TRBJ2-1, reads EAGVAQSPRYKIIEKRQSVAFWCNPISGHATLYWYQQILGQGPKLLIQFQNNGVVDDSQLPKDRFSAERLKGVDSTLKIQPAKLEDSAVYLCASSLVLGSYEQFFGPGTRLTVL.